These 32 T cell receptor beta chains originate from one sample sequenced in a study of blood T cell repertoires in COVID-19. Repertoires were generated with immunoSEQ multiplex PCR, while TCRdb's copy carries only in-frame clones and drops some. The sample has around 340,000 clones; around four fifths are singletons. What was sequenced was peripheral blood. The receptors were sampled from a man younger than 45 with active or convalescent COVID-19.

This clone was found a few times. The chain employs TRBV7-2 and TRBJ1-2; 9 bases fit TRBD1. The CDR3 has 14 amino acids. The V and J ends lost 5 bases and 8 bases, in that order; junction bases with no gene match: 9. Per the germline V gene, CDR1 is SGHTA and CDR2 is FQGNSA. For the CDR3, the DNA is TGTGCCAGCAGCACGGGACAGGGATATGGCGGCTACACCTTC. Its protein is CASSTGQGYGGYTF.

This clone appeared a few times. The J gene is TRBJ1-5, the V gene TRBV5-1; D is ambiguous. CDR1 SGHRS and CDR2 YFSETQ come from the germline V gene. The CDR3 is 13 residues long. Trimming took 3 bases from V and 7 from J, leaving 11 bases between them. In DNA, the CDR3 is TGCGCCAGCAGCTGGGCCGCGGGCCAGCCCCAGCATTTT. This codes for CASSWAAGQPQHF.

This clone showed up just a few times. The gene calls are TRBV9 and TRBJ2-7; D remains unclear. This CDR3 has 13 amino acids. Per germline, CDR1 SGDLS and CDR2 YYNGEE. The V end was cut by 0 bases, the J end by 5 bases, with 9 bases between. The CDR3 region is CASSVVQDDEQYF. The DNA of the CDR3 is TGTGCCAGCAGCGTAGTCCAGGATGACGAGCAGTACTTC. The full variable domain, with the rest looked up from reference TRBV9 and TRBJ2-7, is DSGVTQTPKHLITATGQRVTLRCSPRSGDLSVYWYQQSLDQGLQFLIQYYNGEERAKGNILERFSAQQFPDLHSELNLSSLELGDSALYFCASSVVQDDEQYFGPGTRLTVT.

The V gene is TRBV4-3, the J gene TRBJ1-6; no clear D. Germline loops: CDR1 LGHNA, CDR2 YSLEER. The V gene lost 5 bases and the J gene lost 5 bases, with 7 bases spanning the gap. The CDR3 consists of 13 residues. This CDR3 reads CASSSTNNSPLHF. CDR3 DNA: TGCGCCAGCAGCAGTACTAATAATTCACCCCTCCACTTT.

J is TRBJ2-7 and V is TRBV7-9; TRBD2 matches at 8 bases. The V gene end was trimmed by 7 bases and the J gene end by 6 bases; junction bases not matched to a gene: 5. CDR3 length: 12 amino acids. The germline V gene encodes CDR1 SEHNR and CDR2 FQNEAQ (reference sequence). CDR3 coding DNA: TGTGCCAGCATTAGCGGGGCTGGCGAGCAGTACTTC. It codes for CASISGAGEQYF.

The rearrangement joins TRBV28 to TRBJ2-3; D perhaps matches TRBD1 (5 bases). V shed 2 bases and J shed 6 bases, with 15 bases lying between them. Germline V CDR1 and CDR2: MDHEN, SYDVKM. The length of the CDR3 is 15 residues. The CDR3 reads CASSLPQGNRDTQYF. CDR3 bases: TGTGCCAGCAGTTTACCCCAGGGAAATCGGGATACGCAGTATTTT.

This clone is a singleton in its sample. This sequence joins TRBV5-6 and TRBJ2-7, with a possible D match to TRBD1 (6 bases). Germline assignment: CDR1 SGHDT and CDR2 YYEEEE. The germline V and J ends were trimmed by 4 bases and 1 base, with 12 bases remaining between them. CDR3 size: 14 residues. The CDR3 DNA sequence: TGTGCCAGCAGCCTACAGGGACCGTCCTACGAGCAGTACTTC. This sequence encodes CASSLQGPSYEQYF.

The chain employs TRBV7-6 and TRBJ2-2, with D possibly being TRBD2 (6 bases). The CDR3 covers 16 residues. The germline V gene encodes CDR1 SGHVS and CDR2 FNYEAQ. V was clipped by 3 bases and J by 1 base, with 12 bases between them. This CDR3 reads CASSFGIGGNTGELFF. CDR3 nucleotide sequence: TGTGCCAGCAGCTTCGGGATCGGGGGGAACACCGGGGAGCTGTTTTTT.

This clone appeared a few times. J is TRBJ2-1 and V is TRBV7-8; 8 bases are shared with TRBD1. The J segment lost 3 bases and the V segment lost 2 bases, leaving 12 bases of the junction unmatched. CDR1 SGHVS and CDR2 FQNEAQ come from the germline V gene. The CDR3 covers 18 residues. The CDR3 sequence: CASSLLTWLTGGYNEQFF. In DNA, the CDR3 is TGTGCCAGCAGCTTATTAACTTGGCTCACAGGGGGCTACAATGAGCAGTTCTTC. Together with reference TRBV7-8 and TRBJ2-1, the CDR3 gives the full variable domain: GAGVSQSPRYKVAKRGQDVALRCDPISGHVSLFWYQQALGQGPEFLTYFQNEAQLDKSGLPSDRFFAERPEGSVSTLKIQRTQQEDSAVYLCASSLLTWLTGGYNEQFFGPGTRLTVL.

The chain recombines TRBV18 with TRBJ2-1, with 10 bases lining up with TRBD2. Germline CDR1 and CDR2: KGHSH and LQKENI. This CDR3 is 17 amino acids long. V shed 3 bases, J shed 8 bases, and the junction held 13 bases outside the gene matches. The CDR3 sequence is CASSPNLAGVRDDEQFF. DNA of the CDR3: TGTGCCAGCTCACCTAACCTAGCGGGAGTGAGAGACGATGAGCAGTTCTTC. Based on the CDR3 plus reference TRBV18 and TRBJ2-1, the full variable domain is NAGVMQNPRHLVRRRGQEARLRCSPMKGHSHVYWYRQLPEEGLKFMVYLQKENIIDESGMPKERFSAEFPKEGPSILRIQQVVRGDSAAYFCASSPNLAGVRDDEQFFGPGTRLTVL.

The chain has TRBV4-3 and TRBJ2-7; possibly TRBD1 for D (5 bases). Germline values: CDR1 LGHNA, CDR2 YSLEER. The CDR3 has 15 residues. Trimming shortened V by 0 bases and J by 2 bases, and 11 bases separated the two germline ends. The CDR3 sequence is CASSQEGDSPYEQYF. In nucleotides, the CDR3 is TGCGCCAGCAGCCAAGAAGGCGACAGTCCCTACGAGCAGTACTTC.

This clone was detected a few times. The chain uses TRBV24-1 and TRBJ1-2; 10 nucleotides align to TRBD1. V was clipped by 10 bases and J by 2 bases; unmatched bases: 0. This CDR3 has 12 residues. The germline gives CDR1 KGHDR, CDR2 SFDVKD. CDR3 sequence (DNA): TGTGCCACGGGACAGGGGAACTATGGCTACACCTTC. Encoded protein: CATGQGNYGYTF.

V is TRBV12-3 or TRBV12-4 and J is TRBJ2-3; perhaps TRBD2 as D (5 bases). CDR3 length equals 13 residues. Trimming left V 6 bases short and J 7 bases short, with 14 bases between. This CDR3 is CASSPRAAYTQYF. DNA of the CDR3: TGTGCCAGCAGCCCGAGGGCCGCTTATACGCAGTATTTT.

The chain recombines TRBV4-1 with TRBJ2-3; 9 bases fit TRBD2. The germline V gene encodes CDR1 MGHRA and CDR2 YSYEKL. V was clipped by 0 bases and J by 0 bases; unmatched bases: 4. The CDR3 is 17 amino acids. CDR3 sequence: CASSQEGAGGSTDTQYF. The DNA of the CDR3 is TGCGCCAGCAGCCAAGAGGGAGCGGGGGGAAGCACAGATACGCAGTATTTT.

This clone was observed at least ten times. The rearrangement uses TRBV7-8 and TRBJ2-1; no firm D call. This CDR3 has 14 residues. From germline, CDR1 is SGHVS and CDR2 FQNEAQ. With 1 base removed from V and 6 bases from J, the gap between germline ends came to 10 bases. Here the CDR3 DNA reads TGTGCCAGCAGCTTAGGGTCCAGGTCCAATGAGCAGTTCTTC. Residues: CASSLGSRSNEQFF.

V gene TRBV5-6 combines with J gene TRBJ2-2; 10 bases fit TRBD2. Germline assignment: CDR1 SGHDT and CDR2 YYEEEE. With 4 bases clipped from V and 4 bases from J, the junction kept 4 bases outside the gene matches. CDR3 length: 15 residues. CDR3 in amino acids: CASSPSGGPTGELFF. In nucleotides, the CDR3 is TGTGCCAGCAGCCCTAGCGGGGGTCCCACCGGGGAGCTGTTTTTT. Filled out from reference TRBV5-6 and TRBJ2-2, the complete variable domain reads DAGVTQSPTHLIKTRGQQVTLRCSPKSGHDTVSWYQQALGQGPQFIFQYYEEEERQRGNFPDRFSGHQFPNYSSELNVNALLLGDSALYLCASSPSGGPTGELFFGEGSRLTVL.

This clone was seen only once. V is TRBV24-1 and J is TRBJ2-1, with a possible D match to TRBD1 (6 bases). V was clipped by 8 bases and J by 0 bases, with 10 bases between them. The CDR3 covers 14 residues. Looked up from germline, CDR1 is KGHDR and CDR2 is SFDVKD. The CDR3 spells CATMTGSSYNEQFF. The CDR3 DNA is TGTGCCACCATGACAGGAAGCTCCTACAATGAGCAGTTCTTC.

The chain uses TRBV6-1 and TRBJ1-2; perhaps TRBD1 as D (6 bases). The V and J ends lost 2 bases and 4 bases respectively, with 8 bases between them. This CDR3 has 13 residues. Germline lookup yields CDR1 MNHNS and CDR2 SASEGT. CDR3 region: CASSEQGTYGYTF. The DNA of the CDR3 is TGTGCCAGCAGTGAACAGGGGACCTATGGCTACACCTTC.

Note on this clone: Other nucleotide sequences from this sample produce the same CDR3. The chain has TRBV30 and TRBJ2-7, with 11 nucleotides matching TRBD2. The CDR3 is made up of 12 amino acids. Germline V gene sequence: CDR1 GTSNPN, CDR2 SVGIG (reference sequence). V dropped 3 bases and J dropped 5; count of bases not matched to a gene: 0. In DNA, the CDR3 is TGTGCCTGGAGGGGACTAGCGGACGAGCAGTACTTC. This gives the protein CAWRGLADEQYF.

The chain joins TRBV9 to TRBJ1-2; 9 nucleotides line up with TRBD1. V lost 3 bases, J lost 0 bases, and 9 bases stayed unmatched. CDR3 length: 17 amino acids. Germline lookup yields CDR1 SGDLS and CDR2 YYNGEE. The CDR3 loop reads CASSASRDREANYGYTF. The CDR3 coding sequence is TGTGCCAGCAGCGCGTCCCGGGACAGGGAAGCTAACTATGGCTACACCTTC.

Note on this clone: Within the sample, other DNA sequences also encode this same CDR3. The chain uses TRBV19 and TRBJ2-5, with D uncertain. The CDR3 has 13 amino acids. Germline V gene data show CDR1 as LNHDA and CDR2 as SQIVND (reference sequence). Trimming cost V 2 bases and J 1 base, with 5 bases left between them. Here the CDR3 reads CASSIQVQETQYF. As DNA, the CDR3 is TGTGCCAGTAGTATACAGGTCCAAGAGACCCAGTACTTC.

This chain joins TRBV12-3 or TRBV12-4 and TRBJ2-7; perhaps TRBD2 as D (7 bases). This CDR3 is built from 12 residues. V lost 5 bases and J lost 7, with 12 bases in between. The CDR3 DNA reads TGTGCCAGCAGTAAGGGGGGGAGGGAGCAGTACTTC. Translation: CASSKGGREQYF.

The J gene is TRBJ1-1, the V gene TRBV28; tentative D call: TRBD1 (5 bases). V was clipped by 8 bases and J by 11 bases, with 15 bases between them. CDR1 and CDR2 from the germline V gene are MDHEN and SYDVKM. The CDR3 totals 11 residues. CDR3 region: CASRHMEGAFF. The CDR3 nucleotides are TGTGCCAGCCGACATATGGAGGGGGCTTTCTTT.

The chain carries TRBV7-9 and TRBJ1-1; no definite D call. This CDR3 region has 14 residues. Trimming shortened V by 5 bases and J by 2 bases, and 12 bases separated the two germline ends. Germline CDR1 is SEHNR and CDR2 is FQNEAQ (reference sequence). The CDR3 loop is CASSLLTVNTEAFF. CDR3 nucleotides: TGTGCCAGCAGCCTACTTACCGTAAACACTGAAGCTTTCTTT.

V usage is TRBV6-5 and J usage is TRBJ2-2; a weak D match, TRBD2 (5 bases). CDR1 is MNHEY and CDR2 is SVGAGI in the germline V gene. The CDR3 sequence is 16 residues long. The ends were cut back, 4 bases at V and 5 bases at J, with 17 bases in the middle. The chain's CDR3 is CASSSPSSTGTGELFF. The CDR3 coding sequence is TGTGCCAGCAGTTCCCCTAGCTCCACCGGAACCGGGGAGCTGTTTTTT.

This clone came up many times. This chain links TRBV7-3 with TRBJ2-7, with TRBD2 matching over 12 bases. Per germline, CDR1 SGHTA and CDR2 FQGTGA. J was trimmed by 5 bases and V by 1 base; bases with no gene match: 6. This CDR3 spans 16 amino acids. The CDR3 spells CASSLIGASGRDEQYF. In nucleotides, the CDR3 is TGTGCCAGCAGCTTAATAGGTGCTAGCGGGAGGGACGAGCAGTACTTC.

The chain carries TRBV5-1 and TRBJ1-1; the D is unclear. The CDR3 has 15 amino acids. CDR1 and CDR2 (germline): SGHRS, YFSETQ. The germline V and J ends were trimmed by 3 bases and 5 bases, with 17 bases remaining between them. As DNA, the CDR3 is TGCGCCAGCAGCTCCGGAGATGTGATGGTGACTGAAGCTTTCTTT. Translated, it gives CASSSGDVMVTEAFF.

The chain couples TRBV30 to TRBJ1-6, with TRBD1 identical over 9 bases. V lost 3 bases, J lost 10 bases, and 10 bases stayed unmatched. Per germline, CDR1 GTSNPN and CDR2 SVGIG (reference sequence). The CDR3 spans 15 residues. The CDR3 region has the DNA TGTGCCTGGAGCTCCCGCGGGACAGGGACCTCACCCCTCCACTTT. Protein: CAWSSRGTGTSPLHF.

The chain has TRBV14 and TRBJ2-1; tentatively, D is TRBD2 (5 bases). This CDR3 is 15 amino acids long. Trimming shortened V by 5 bases and J by 9 bases, and 20 bases separated the two germline ends. The germline gives CDR1 SGHDN, CDR2 FVKESK. The CDR3 DNA reads TGTGCCAGCAGCAAGAGAACTAGGGCGCGGGTTGAGCAGTTCTTC. It codes for CASSKRTRARVEQFF. Together with reference TRBV14 and TRBJ2-1, the CDR3 gives the full variable domain: EAGVTQFPSHSVIEKGQTVTLRCDPISGHDNLYWYRRVMGKEIKFLLHFVKESKQDESGMPNNRFLAERTGGTYSTLKVQPAELEDSGVYFCASSKRTRARVEQFFGPGTRLTVL.

The V gene is TRBV4-1, the J gene TRBJ2-7; weak D call: TRBD2 (7 bases). V lost 0 bases and J 1 base, leaving 13 bases between the germline ends. Per germline, CDR1 MGHRA and CDR2 YSYEKL. The CDR3 runs to 16 residues. Here the CDR3 reads CASSQESRGASYEQYF. DNA for the CDR3: TGCGCCAGCAGCCAAGAAAGTCGGGGGGCTTCCTACGAGCAGTACTTC.

This clone was seen a single time. This chain joins TRBV4-1 and TRBJ1-2, with 8 bases lining up with TRBD1. Germline loops: CDR1 MGHRA, CDR2 YSYEKL. The V gene end was trimmed by 0 bases and the J gene end by 4 bases; junction bases not matched to a gene: 4. CDR3 size: 15 residues. This CDR3 reads CASSQEGQGAYGYTF. As DNA, the CDR3 is TGCGCCAGCAGCCAAGAGGGGCAGGGGGCCTATGGCTACACCTTC.

This rearrangement joins TRBV7-3 to TRBJ2-3; TRBD2 is a possible D gene (7 bases). Germline CDR1 and CDR2: SGHTA and FQGTGA. Trimming removed 1 base from V and 4 bases from J, with 9 bases in between. The CDR3 is made up of 14 amino acids. Here the CDR3 DNA reads TGTGCCAGCAGCTTAAAAGGGGGGGCAGATACGCAGTATTTT. This translates into CASSLKGGADTQYF. Complete variable domain (other parts from reference TRBV7-3 and TRBJ2-3): GAGVSQTPSNKVTEKGKYVELRCDPISGHTALYWYRQSLGQGPEFLIYFQGTGAADDSGLPNDRFFAVRPEGSVSTLKIQRTERGDSAVYLCASSLKGGADTQYFGPGTRLTVL.